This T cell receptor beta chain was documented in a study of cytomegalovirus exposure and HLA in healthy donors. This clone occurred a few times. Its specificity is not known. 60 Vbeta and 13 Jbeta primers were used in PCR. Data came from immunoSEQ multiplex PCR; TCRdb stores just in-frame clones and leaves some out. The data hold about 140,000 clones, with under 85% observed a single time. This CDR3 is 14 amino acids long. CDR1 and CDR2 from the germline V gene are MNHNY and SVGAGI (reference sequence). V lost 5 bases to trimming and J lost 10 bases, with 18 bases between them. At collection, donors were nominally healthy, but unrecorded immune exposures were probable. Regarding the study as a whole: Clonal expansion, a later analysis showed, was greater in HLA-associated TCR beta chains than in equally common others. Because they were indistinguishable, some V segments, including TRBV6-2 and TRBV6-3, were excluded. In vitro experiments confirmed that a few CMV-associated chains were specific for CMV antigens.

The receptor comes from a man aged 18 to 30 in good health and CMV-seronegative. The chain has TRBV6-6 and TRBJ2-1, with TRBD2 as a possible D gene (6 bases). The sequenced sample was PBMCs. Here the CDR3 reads CASSRTLTGEEQFF. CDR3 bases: TGTGCCAGCAGTAGGACCCTGACGGGGGAGGAGCAGTTCTTC.